A selection of T cell receptor beta chains follows, all from one sample in a study of blood T cell repertoires in COVID-19. Profiling relied on immunoSEQ multiplex PCR, and the TCRdb table lists in-frame clones only, not all of them. The sample lists 250,000 to 350,000 clones, roughly 86% occurring once. What was sequenced was peripheral blood. These receptors all come from a woman in her forties or fifties with acute or convalescent COVID-19. Each CDR3 is given with its conserved first and last residue. D genes are given only for firm matches. The listing skips clone size in some rows; elsewhere it reads once, few, many or a size class.

clone_size j_call v_call d_call cdr3_aa cdr3_nt
. TRBJ1-3 TRBV5-1 . CASSPSSGNTIYF TGCGCCAGCAGCCCCTCCTCTGGAAACACCATATATTTT
. TRBJ2-2 TRBV24-1 TRBD1 CATSDLLHRGDPGELFF TGTGCCACCAGTGATTTGCTTCACAGGGGGGACCCCGGGGAGCTGTTTTTT
. TRBJ2-3 TRBV9 TRBD2 CASSVSGKGDTQYF TGTGCCAGCAGCGTCAGCGGGAAGGGCGATACGCAGTATTTT
. TRBJ1-3 TRBV19 . CASSIGGDSGNTIYF TGTGCCAGTAGTATCGGCGGTGACTCTGGAAACACCATATATTTT
. TRBJ2-7 TRBV19 . CASSGAFVALYEQYF TGTGCCAGTAGTGGGGCCTTCGTGGCCCTCTACGAGCAGTACTTC
. TRBJ2-5 TRBV3-1/TRBV3-2 TRBD2 CASSQGPSGSFETQYF TGTGCCAGCAGCCAAGGGCCTAGCGGGAGTTTTGAGACCCAGTACTTC
. TRBJ2-1 TRBV30 TRBD2 CAWSRLGSGRAHEQFF TGTGCCTGGAGTAGGTTGGGCAGCGGGAGGGCACATGAGCAGTTCTTC
. TRBJ2-1 TRBV24-1 . CATSSFHEQFF TGTGCCACCAGCAGTTTCCATGAGCAGTTCTTC
. TRBJ2-1 TRBV11-3 TRBD2 CASSLGEREGPDDEQFF TGTGCCAGCAGCTTAGGAGAAAGGGAGGGCCCTGATGATGAGCAGTTCTTC
. TRBJ2-3 TRBV24-1 TRBD2 CATSDPTSGSADTQYF TGTGCCACCAGTGACCCGACTAGCGGGAGTGCAGATACGCAGTATTTT
. TRBJ2-5 TRBV9 TRBD2 CASSVGGAGAARGTQYF TGTGCCAGCAGCGTAGGTGGCGCGGGAGCGGCCCGAGGGACCCAGTACTTC
. TRBJ2-3 TRBV5-4 TRBD1 CASSLETGVGDTQYF TGTGCCAGCAGCTTGGAAACAGGGGTGGGAGATACGCAGTATTTT
. TRBJ2-7 TRBV30 TRBD2 CAWQNSGGEQYF TGTGCCTGGCAAAACTCGGGGGGAGAGCAGTACTTC
. TRBJ2-1 TRBV21-1 . CASSISLRAGLYNEQFF TGTGCCAGCAGCATATCGTTACGGGCAGGGCTGTACAATGAGCAGTTCTTC
. TRBJ1-3 TRBV7-9 . CASSLVGGLNTIYF TGTGCCAGCAGCTTAGTTGGCGGACTAAACACCATATATTTT
. TRBJ2-1 TRBV20-1 . CSASESAAYNEQFF TGCAGTGCTAGTGAATCAGCGGCCTACAATGAGCAGTTCTTC
. TRBJ2-7 TRBV19 TRBD1 CASSIGRPGQSSYEQYF TGTGCCAGTAGTATAGGCCGACCGGGACAGAGCTCCTACGAGCAGTACTTC
. TRBJ2-1 TRBV28 TRBD1 CASNTGTGAYNEQFF TGTGCCAGCAACACCGGGACAGGAGCCTACAATGAGCAGTTCTTC
. TRBJ1-1 TRBV28 . CAIRLLPGANTEAFF TGTGCCATTAGGCTGCTTCCAGGCGCGAACACTGAAGCTTTCTTT
. TRBJ1-1 TRBV7-9 TRBD1 CASSTRQGADTEAFF TGTGCCAGCAGCACTCGACAGGGGGCCGACACTGAAGCTTTCTTT
. TRBJ2-6 TRBV28 TRBD1 CASSIRQGSGANVLTF TGTGCCAGCAGTATTCGACAGGGCTCTGGGGCCAACGTCCTGACTTTC
. TRBJ2-3 TRBV5-1 . CASSSPRTDTQYF TGCGCCAGCAGCTCTCCCCGTACAGATACGCAGTATTTT
. TRBJ1-5 TRBV6-5 . CASSLPSGFNQPQHF TGTGCCAGCAGCTTACCATCGGGGTTCAATCAGCCCCAGCATTTT
. TRBJ1-1 TRBV5-1 TRBD1 CASAVQGDGTEAFF TGCGCCAGCGCCGTGCAGGGGGACGGCACTGAAGCTTTCTTT
. TRBJ2-5 TRBV3-1/TRBV3-2 . CASSQVGGSETQYF TGTGCCAGCAGCCAAGTTGGAGGGTCGGAGACCCAGTACTTC
. TRBJ2-7 TRBV27 . CASSYNSGPYEQYF TGTGCCAGCAGTTACAACTCAGGGCCCTACGAGCAGTACTTC
. TRBJ2-7 TRBV11-3 . CASSLSRDEQYF TGTGCCAGCAGCTTAAGCCGGGACGAGCAGTACTTC
. TRBJ2-3 TRBV5-6 . CASSLVQLNTDTQYF TGTGCCAGCAGCTTGGTACAGTTAAACACAGATACGCAGTATTTT
. TRBJ1-1 TRBV10-3 . CAIRDSGNTEAFF TGTGCCATCAGGGACAGTGGGAACACTGAAGCTTTCTTT
. TRBJ1-1 TRBV2 . CASSSNRAMNTEAFF TGTGCCAGCAGTTCTAACAGGGCCATGAACACTGAAGCTTTCTTT
. TRBJ1-1 TRBV25-1 TRBD1 CASNRQGSTEAFF TGTGCCAGCAATCGACAGGGAAGCACTGAAGCTTTCTTT
. TRBJ2-5 TRBV20-1 . CSATTGETQYF TGCAGTGCAACGACTGGGGAGACCCAGTACTTC
. TRBJ2-3 TRBV28 TRBD2 CASSLVGGPTDTQYF TGTGCCAGCAGTTTAGTGGGAGGGCCCACAGATACGCAGTATTTT
few TRBJ1-6 TRBV29-1 . CSVGVADLYNSPLHF TGCAGCGTAGGGGTGGCAGACTTGTATAATTCACCCCTCCACTTT
few TRBJ1-1 TRBV4-3 . CASSQDLGQMNTEAFF TGCGCCAGCAGCCAAGATCTCGGACAGATGAACACTGAAGCTTTCTTT
. TRBJ2-7 TRBV7-9 TRBD2 CASSPTRGEWQYF TGTGCCAGCAGCCCCACACGGGGGGAATGGCAGTACTTC
. TRBJ2-7 TRBV5-5 TRBD1 CASSWGQGSYEQYF TGTGCCAGCAGCTGGGGACAGGGGTCCTACGAGCAGTACTTC
. TRBJ1-1 TRBV28 . CASSLGRGLTEAFF TGTGCCAGCAGTTTAGGGCGGGGGCTGACTGAAGCTTTCTTT
. TRBJ2-5 TRBV7-2 . CASSLGLVATQYF TGTGCCAGCAGCTTAGGACTAGTAGCGACCCAGTACTTC
. TRBJ2-3 TRBV5-4 TRBD2 CASSQRTSGVNTDTQYF TGTGCCAGCAGCCAACGGACTAGCGGAGTAAACACAGATACGCAGTATTTT
. TRBJ2-1 TRBV4-2 TRBD1 CASSQDGTDYNEQFF TGTGCCAGCAGCCAAGACGGGACAGATTACAATGAGCAGTTCTTC
. TRBJ2-5 TRBV5-6 TRBD1 CASSLVDRGKTQYF TGTGCCAGCAGCTTGGTAGACAGGGGTAAGACCCAGTACTTC
. TRBJ1-3 TRBV5-5 . CASSAVPRPLGNTIYF TGTGCCAGCAGCGCCGTACCGAGGCCTCTCGGAAACACCATATATTTT
. TRBJ1-2 TRBV7-2 TRBD1 CASSPRTGINYGYTF TGTGCCAGCAGCCCGAGGACAGGGATTAACTATGGCTACACCTTC
once TRBJ1-6 TRBV21-1 . CASSKVRSVGRPPLHF TGTGCCAGCAGCAAAGTAAGATCGGTCGGGAGGCCACCCCTCCACTTT
. TRBJ2-3 TRBV27 . CASSFGRWEERRTDTQYF TGTGCCAGCAGTTTCGGTCGATGGGAGGAGAGACGCACAGATACGCAGTATTTT
. TRBJ2-6 TRBV3-1/TRBV3-2 . CASSLLAGANVLTF TGTGCCAGCAGCCTCCTAGCTGGGGCCAACGTCCTGACTTTC
. TRBJ1-2 TRBV28 TRBD1 CASSLQGAYGYTF TGTGCCAGCAGTTTACAGGGGGCTTATGGCTACACCTTC
. TRBJ2-2 TRBV15 . CATSRPSNTGELFF TGTGCCACCAGCAGACCGTCGAACACCGGGGAGCTGTTTTTT
. TRBJ1-4 TRBV11-3 . CASSLDLRRRSNEKLFF TGTGCCAGCAGCTTAGATCTAAGGCGGCGGTCTAATGAAAAACTGTTTTTT
. TRBJ2-5 TRBV4-2 TRBD2 CASSQAPGLAGETQYF TGTGCCAGCAGCCAAGCACCGGGACTAGCGGGAGAGACCCAGTACTTC
. TRBJ1-2 TRBV13 TRBD1 CASSPQGNYGYTF TGTGCCAGCAGCCCACAGGGGAACTATGGCTACACCTTC
. TRBJ2-2 TRBV5-1 . CASSLPASRTGELFF TGCGCCAGCAGCTTGCCAGCTAGCCGCACCGGGGAGCTGTTTTTT
. TRBJ1-6 TRBV30 . CAWSPPARGWSPLHF TGTGCCTGGAGCCCCCCGGCAAGAGGATGGTCACCCCTCCACTTT
. TRBJ2-4 TRBV5-1 . CASSPQGRGNIQYF TGCGCCAGCAGCCCCCAGGGGCGAGGAAACATTCAGTACTTC